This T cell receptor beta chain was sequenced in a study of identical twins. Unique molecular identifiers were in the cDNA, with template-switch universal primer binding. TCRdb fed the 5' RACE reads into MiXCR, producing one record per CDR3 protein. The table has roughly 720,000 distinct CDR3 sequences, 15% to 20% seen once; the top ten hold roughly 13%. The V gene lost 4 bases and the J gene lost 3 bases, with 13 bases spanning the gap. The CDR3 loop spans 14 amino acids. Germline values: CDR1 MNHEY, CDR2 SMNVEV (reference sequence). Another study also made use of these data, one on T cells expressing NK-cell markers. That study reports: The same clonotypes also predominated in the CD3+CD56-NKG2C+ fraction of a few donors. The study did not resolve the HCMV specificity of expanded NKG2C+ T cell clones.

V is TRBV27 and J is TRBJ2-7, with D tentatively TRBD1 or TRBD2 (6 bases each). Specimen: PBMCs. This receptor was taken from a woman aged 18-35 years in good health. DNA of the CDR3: TGTGCCAGCAGTTCCCGGGGGCTGTACTACGAGCAGTACTTC. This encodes CASSSRGLYYEQYF.